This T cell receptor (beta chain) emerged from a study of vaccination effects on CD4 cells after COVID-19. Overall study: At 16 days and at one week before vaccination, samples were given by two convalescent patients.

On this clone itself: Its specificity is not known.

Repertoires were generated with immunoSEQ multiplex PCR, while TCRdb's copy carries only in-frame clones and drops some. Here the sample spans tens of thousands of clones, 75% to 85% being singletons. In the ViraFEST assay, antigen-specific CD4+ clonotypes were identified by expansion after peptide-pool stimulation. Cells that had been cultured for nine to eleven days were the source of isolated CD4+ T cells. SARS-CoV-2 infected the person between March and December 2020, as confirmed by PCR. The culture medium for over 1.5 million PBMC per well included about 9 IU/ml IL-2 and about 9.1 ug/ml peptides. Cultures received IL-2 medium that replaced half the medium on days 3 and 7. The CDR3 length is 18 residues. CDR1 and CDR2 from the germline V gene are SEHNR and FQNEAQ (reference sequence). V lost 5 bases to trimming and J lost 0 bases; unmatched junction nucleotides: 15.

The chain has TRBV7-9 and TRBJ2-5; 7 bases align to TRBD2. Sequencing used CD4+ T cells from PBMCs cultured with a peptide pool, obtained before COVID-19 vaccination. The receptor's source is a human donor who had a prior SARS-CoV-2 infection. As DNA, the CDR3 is TGTGCCAGCAGCGCCCTCGGGTTGGGGGAGGGATACCAAGAGACCCAGTACTTC. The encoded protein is CASSALGLGEGYQETQYF. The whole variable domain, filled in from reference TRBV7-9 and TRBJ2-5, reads DTGVSQNPRHKITKRGQNVTFRCDPISEHNRLYWYRQTLGQGPEFLTYFQNEAQLEKSRLLSDRFSAERPKGSFSTLEIQRTEQGDSAMYLCASSALGLGEGYQETQYFGPGTRLLVL.